Listed below are T cell receptor beta chains from one sample, sequenced in a study of human T cells and chemical hapten exposure. Via MiXCR, TCRdb re-called the RACE reads, giving one row per CDR3 protein. In the table there are around 300,000 distinct CDR3 sequences, approximately 6.3% of which are singletons. This material consisted of whole blood, taken in connection with sensitization to the hapten diphenylcyclopropenone (DPC). The receptors come from a woman between 18 and 29 years old with alopecia areata. Some clones in this sample may be carry-over from other donors' samples. Each CDR3 is given with its conserved first and last residue. Each record gives: CDR3 length, J gene, V gene, clone size, D gene, CDR3 DNA, CDR3 protein. D genes are given only for firm matches. Rows give clone size only sometimes, using once, few, many, or a class for an expanded clone.

length: 14
J: TRBJ2-7
V: TRBV6-6
size: many
D: TRBD1
DNA: TGTGCCAGCAGTTACCGGACAGGGGGACGTGAGCAGTACTTC
CDR3: CASSYRTGGREQYF

length: 12
J: TRBJ1-5
V: TRBV25-1
size: many
D: -
DNA: TGTGCCAGCAGTGAAGGATATCAGCCCCAGCATTTT
CDR3: CASSEGYQPQHF

length: 14
J: TRBJ2-6
V: TRBV6-2/TRBV6-3
size: few
D: -
DNA: TGTGCCAGTTTAGAGAGCTCTGGGGCCAACGTCCTGACTTTC
CDR3: CASLESSGANVLTF

length: 13
J: TRBJ1-2
V: TRBV12-3/TRBV12-4
size: -
D: -
DNA: TGTGCCAGCAGTCCCACAGGGTTAGAAGGCTACACCTTC
CDR3: CASSPTGLEGYTF

length: 17
J: TRBJ2-7
V: TRBV14
size: many
D: TRBD1
DNA: TGTGCCAGCAGCTTACCCGGGACAGGGGCCAGCTCCTACGAGCAGTACTTC
CDR3: CASSLPGTGASSYEQYF

length: 15
J: TRBJ1-3
V: TRBV2
size: -
D: -
DNA: TGTGCCAGCAGTGGGGAGGGGTTCTCTGGAAACACCATATATTTT
CDR3: CASSGEGFSGNTIYF

length: 15
J: TRBJ1-2
V: TRBV5-1
size: -
D: -
DNA: TGCGCCAGCAGCTTGGGACAGTCCTTTTCGGGTGGCTACACCTTC
CDR3: CASSLGQSFSGGYTF

length: 12
J: TRBJ1-1
V: TRBV7-2
size: -
D: -
DNA: TGTGCCAGCAGCTTGTTCACATCTGAAGCTTTCTTT
CDR3: CASSLFTSEAFF

length: 17
J: TRBJ1-4
V: TRBV2
size: -
D: -
DNA: TGTGCCAGCAGACCGACCTCCTACAGCGCAGGAATCGTAAAACTGTTTTTT
CDR3: CASRPTSYSAGIVKLFF

length: 9
J: TRBJ1-5
V: TRBV6-6
size: few
D: -
DNA: TGTGTAACCGGTCAGCCCCAGCATTTT
CDR3: CVTGQPQHF

length: 15
J: TRBJ1-5
V: TRBV3-1
size: many
D: -
DNA: TGTGCCAGCAGCTCCCACCCTGAAAGCAATCAGCCCCAGCATTTT
CDR3: CASSSHPESNQPQHF

length: 15
J: TRBJ1-4
V: TRBV6-5
size: -
D: TRBD1
DNA: TGTGCCAGCAGTTACAGGGGACAGGGTAATGAAAAACTGTTTTTT
CDR3: CASSYRGQGNEKLFF

length: 12
J: TRBJ2-5
V: TRBV28
size: few
D: TRBD1
DNA: TGTGCCAGCAGTAAACAGGGGGCGGCCCAGTACTTC
CDR3: CASSKQGAAQYF

length: 14
J: TRBJ2-3
V: TRBV20-1
size: -
D: TRBD2
DNA: TGCAGTGCGTTAGCGGGAGGAGGGGCAGATACGCAGTATTTT
CDR3: CSALAGGGADTQYF

length: 13
J: TRBJ2-7
V: TRBV27
size: -
D: -
DNA: TGTGCCAGCAGTCGCGGGCTTGCCTACGAGCAGTACTTC
CDR3: CASSRGLAYEQYF

length: 13
J: TRBJ2-1
V: TRBV19
size: -
D: TRBD1
DNA: TGTGCCAGTAGTAAAACAGGGGGCAATGAGCAGTTCTTC
CDR3: CASSKTGGNEQFF

length: 14
J: TRBJ1-5
V: TRBV6-2/TRBV6-3
size: -
D: TRBD1
DNA: TGTGCCAGCGGGACAGTATATGAAAATCAGCCCCAGCATTTT
CDR3: CASGTVYENQPQHF

length: 12
J: TRBJ1-2
V: TRBV6-2/TRBV6-3
size: many
D: -
DNA: TGTGCCAGCAGTAATACTAACTATGGCTACACCTTC
CDR3: CASSNTNYGYTF